The rows below give T cell receptor beta chains drawn from one sample of a study of long-term antiretroviral therapy in people with HIV. Sequencing was performed with immunoSEQ multiplex PCR; in TCRdb, only in-frame clones are kept and a portion is missing. The profile shows 30,000 to 35,000 clones, approximately 74% of them singletons. The sample consisted of unsorted PBMCs, taken 3 years after starting antiretroviral therapy. Source of these receptors: a middle-aged man with HIV. Each CDR3 is given with its conserved first and last residue. A D gene is named only where the DNA matches it firmly. Not every row has a clone size; where given, it reads once, few, many or a size class.

TRBJ2-5	TRBV5-1	NA	NA	CASSGSPGGGGQETQYF	TGCGCCAGCAGCGGCAGTCCCGGCGGAGGGGGCCAAGAGACCCAGTACTTC
TRBJ2-7	TRBV7-8	NA	NA	CASSLAGRTYEQYF	TGTGCCAGCAGCTTAGCGGGTCGTACCTACGAGCAGTACTTC
TRBJ2-7	TRBV7-9	few	NA	CASSFQDYSYEQYF	TGTGCCAGCAGCTTTCAGGACTACTCCTACGAGCAGTACTTC
TRBJ2-7	TRBV5-1	once	NA	CASSLNLVGFYEQYF	TGCGCCAGCAGCTTGAACTTAGTCGGCTTTTACGAGCAGTACTTC
TRBJ1-2	TRBV29-1	NA	NA	CSAGATYGYTF	TGCAGCGCAGGGGCCACCTATGGCTACACCTTC
TRBJ1-3	TRBV6-1	once	TRBD1	CASSERQGAGNTIYF	TGTGCCAGCAGTGAACGACAGGGGGCAGGAAACACCATATATTTT
TRBJ2-1	TRBV7-9	NA	TRBD1	CASSLGTGDNEQFF	TGTGCCAGCAGCTTAGGGACAGGGGACAATGAGCAGTTCTTC
TRBJ1-1	TRBV30	NA	NA	CAWSGNLMNTEAFF	TGTGCCTGGAGTGGGAACTTAATGAACACTGAAGCTTTCTTT
TRBJ2-7	TRBV6-5	NA	NA	CASSYSTGGVYEQYF	TGTGCCAGCAGTTACTCGACGGGGGGCGTCTACGAGCAGTACTTC
TRBJ2-7	TRBV15	NA	TRBD2	CATSVSGIPYEQYF	TGTGCCACCAGCGTTAGCGGGATCCCCTACGAGCAGTACTTC
TRBJ2-5	TRBV6-5	NA	TRBD2	CASSYTSVKETQYF	TGTGCCAGCAGTTACACTAGCGTAAAAGAGACCCAGTACTTC
TRBJ2-2	TRBV4-3	NA	TRBD1	CASSQDRGTGELFF	TGCGCCAGCAGCCAGGACAGGGGGACCGGGGAGCTGTTTTTT
TRBJ2-1	TRBV28	NA	NA	CASSPPLPGEQFF	TGTGCCAGCAGCCCCCCCCTCCCCGGTGAGCAGTTCTTC
TRBJ2-1	TRBV5-1	NA	TRBD2	CASSLGLAGRYEQFF	TGCGCCAGCAGCTTGGGCCTAGCGGGGAGATATGAGCAGTTCTTC
TRBJ1-2	TRBV5-4	NA	NA	CASSSLNLNYGYTF	TGTGCCAGCAGCTCCTTGAACCTTAACTATGGCTACACCTTC
TRBJ2-5	TRBV6-5	NA	TRBD2	CASSHSERGGLETQYF	TGTGCCAGCAGTCACTCGGAGCGGGGGGGCTTAGAGACCCAGTACTTC
TRBJ2-3	TRBV20-1	NA	NA	CSARRGDTQYF	TGCAGTGCCCGGCGAGGGGATACGCAGTATTTT
TRBJ1-1	TRBV6-6	once	NA	CASSPGTSNTEAFF	TGTGCCAGCAGCCCGGGAACCTCGAACACTGAAGCTTTCTTT
TRBJ2-7	TRBV30	NA	TRBD2	CAFHRGGEQYF	TGTGCCTTCCATCGGGGGGGCGAGCAGTACTTC
TRBJ2-1	TRBV29-1	NA	NA	CSTQREPLDEQFF	TGCAGCACACAGAGGGAGCCTCTAGACGAGCAGTTCTTC
TRBJ2-1	TRBV7-7	NA	NA	CASSLAGGINEQFF	TGTGCCAGCAGCTTAGCAGGGGGAATCAATGAGCAGTTCTTC
TRBJ2-1	TRBV5-1	NA	NA	CASSIQGRDNEQFF	TGCGCCAGCAGCATACAGGGGAGGGACAATGAGCAGTTCTTC
TRBJ1-5	TRBV5-4	NA	NA	CASSLAGTPNQPQHF	TGTGCCAGCAGCTTGGCGGGGACTCCTAATCAGCCCCAGCATTTT
TRBJ1-4	TRBV5-4	NA	TRBD1	CASSNRGGDEKLFF	TGTGCCAGCAGCAACAGGGGTGGGGATGAAAAACTGTTTTTT
TRBJ1-5	TRBV27	NA	NA	CASSSLWGGTDSNQPQHF	TGTGCCAGCAGCTCCCTTTGGGGGGGTACCGATAGCAATCAGCCCCAGCATTTT
TRBJ2-7	TRBV27	NA	TRBD2	CASSFLADNYEQYF	TGTGCCAGCAGTTTTCTAGCGGATAACTACGAGCAGTACTTC
TRBJ2-3	TRBV11-2	NA	NA	CASRPVVTYTDTQYF	TGTGCCAGCAGGCCTGTTGTAACATACACAGATACGCAGTATTTT
TRBJ1-1	TRBV6-6	NA	NA	CASSPDRRMGEAFF	TGTGCCAGCAGCCCAGACAGGCGGATGGGTGAAGCTTTCTTT
TRBJ1-5	TRBV28	NA	NA	CASSFWRDSNQPQHF	TGTGCCAGCAGTTTCTGGAGGGATAGCAATCAGCCCCAGCATTTT
TRBJ1-6	TRBV5-1	NA	NA	CASSLGSGRHSPLHF	TGCGCCAGCAGCTTGGGCTCAGGGAGGCATTCACCCCTCCACTTT
TRBJ2-7	TRBV7-2	NA	NA	CASSGVASVSYEQYF	TGTGCCAGCAGTGGAGTTGCTAGCGTCTCCTACGAGCAGTACTTC
TRBJ2-7	TRBV7-2	NA	NA	CASSLARRSNDEQYF	TGTGCCAGCAGCTTAGCGCGAAGGTCCAACGACGAGCAGTACTTC
TRBJ2-5	TRBV6-5	NA	NA	CASSSFRGKTQYF	TGTGCCAGCAGTTCATTCAGGGGAAAGACCCAGTACTTC
TRBJ1-5	TRBV19	few	NA	CASSRQGRDQPQHF	TGTGCCAGTAGCCGTCAGGGTAGAGATCAGCCCCAGCATTTT
TRBJ2-2	TRBV19	few	NA	CASSRTANTGELFF	TGTGCCAGTAGCCGGACGGCGAACACCGGGGAGCTGTTTTTT
TRBJ1-2	TRBV11-3	NA	NA	CASNQPPGGPYGYTF	TGTGCCAGCAACCAACCCCCCGGGGGGCCCTATGGCTACACCTTC
TRBJ2-7	TRBV29-1	once	NA	CSVGDAYEQYF	TGCAGCGTTGGAGATGCCTACGAGCAGTACTTC
TRBJ1-2	TRBV6-5	NA	NA	CASSYSGGYGYTF	TGTGCCAGCAGTTACTCGGGGGGCTATGGCTACACCTTC
TRBJ2-5	TRBV30	NA	TRBD1	CAWRSGGIETQYF	TGTGCCTGGAGGTCAGGGGGTATAGAGACCCAGTACTTC
TRBJ2-1	TRBV6-6	NA	NA	CASSLNDLAYNEQFF	TGTGCCAGCAGTTTGAACGACTTAGCTTATAATGAGCAGTTCTTC